Listed here is a single T cell receptor (beta chain). These data are taken from a study of blood T cell repertoires in COVID-19. The germline gives CDR1 GTSNPN, CDR2 SVGIG (reference sequence). The V end lost 0 bases, the J end lost 1 base, and 7 bases lay between the germline ends. This CDR3 is built from 13 residues. Sequencing used immunoSEQ multiplex PCR; TCRdb keeps in-frame clones, though not all of them. The sample holds about 240,000 clones, approximately 84% seen once. The sequenced sample consisted of PBMCs or T cells enriched from blood (not recorded which). This TCR derives from a woman in her 40s with acute COVID-19. The rearrangement links TRBV30 to TRBJ2-7; D unresolved. The CDR3 here is CAWSVMASYEQYF. In DNA form, the CDR3 reads TGTGCCTGGAGTGTGATGGCATCCTACGAGCAGTACTTC. The variable domain in full, with the rest retrieved from reference TRBV30 and TRBJ2-7, is SQTIHQWPATLVQPVGSPLSLECTVEGTSNPNLYWYRQAAGRGLQLLFYSVGIGQISSEVPQNLSASRPQDRQFILSSKKLLLSDSGFYLCAWSVMASYEQYFGPGTRLTVT.